A selection of T cell receptor beta chains follows, all from one sample in a study of T cell repertoires in cytomegalovirus infection. TCRdb re-analysed the reads in MiXCR, keeping a single row per CDR3 protein. The profile shows 300,000 to 400,000 distinct CDR3 sequences, 25% to 35% of them singletons. These TCRs are of unknown antigen specificity. Here the sequenced sample was cultured PBMCs, taken from culture after CMV antigen stimulation. The origin of the receptors is a human donor in good health (CMV status not recorded). Some clones in this sample may be carry-over from other donors' samples. Each CDR3 is given with its conserved first and last residue. D genes are given only for firm matches. Clone size, where shown, is once, few, many, or a class for clones that have expanded.

j_call: TRBJ1-1
clone_size: .
d_call: .
v_call: TRBV28
cdr3_nt: TGTGCCAGCAGTTTGGGGAACCGGGTAGCTTTCTTT
cdr3_aa: CASSLGNRVAFF

j_call: TRBJ1-2
clone_size: few
d_call: .
v_call: TRBV25-1
cdr3_nt: TGTGCCAGCAGTGAAGCTTGGGACGGAGCCTATGGCTACACCTTC
cdr3_aa: CASSEAWDGAYGYTF

j_call: TRBJ2-7
clone_size: medium-sized
d_call: .
v_call: TRBV7-2
cdr3_nt: TGTGCCAGCAGCGGCTCGGGGAAGCAGTACTTC
cdr3_aa: CASSGSGKQYF

j_call: TRBJ2-1
clone_size: few
d_call: .
v_call: TRBV11-2
cdr3_nt: TGTGCCAGCTCCAAGAGGGCTTTTCAGAGCTCCTACAATGAGCAGTTCTTC
cdr3_aa: CASSKRAFQSSYNEQFF

j_call: TRBJ1-2
clone_size: .
d_call: .
v_call: TRBV7-2
cdr3_nt: TGTGCCAGCAGCTTATTTGGTCAGTCGAACTATGACTACACCTTC
cdr3_aa: CASSLFGQSNYDYTF

j_call: TRBJ2-2
clone_size: .
d_call: .
v_call: TRBV27
cdr3_nt: TGTGCCAGCAGTTCCAGTTACGGAACGAACACCGGGGAGCTGTTTTTT
cdr3_aa: CASSSSYGTNTGELFF

j_call: TRBJ1-1
clone_size: .
d_call: .
v_call: TRBV10-3
cdr3_nt: TGTGCCATCACAGGTACAGAGAACACTGAAGCTTTCTTT
cdr3_aa: CAITGTENTEAFF

j_call: TRBJ1-4
clone_size: few
d_call: TRBD1
v_call: TRBV19
cdr3_nt: TGTGCCAGTAGTCTGGGACAGGCCCAAGAAAAACTGTTTTTT
cdr3_aa: CASSLGQAQEKLFF

j_call: TRBJ2-1
clone_size: .
d_call: .
v_call: TRBV25-1
cdr3_nt: TGTGCCAGCAGTGAAGCAGGGTTCTCCTACAATGAGCAGTTCTTC
cdr3_aa: CASSEAGFSYNEQFF

j_call: TRBJ2-6
clone_size: .
d_call: .
v_call: TRBV20-1
cdr3_nt: TGCAGTGCTAGAGTCGGGGAGGCTGGGGCCAACGTCCTGACTTTC
cdr3_aa: CSARVGEAGANVLTF

j_call: TRBJ1-2
clone_size: .
d_call: .
v_call: TRBV20-1
cdr3_nt: TGCAGTGCTAGAGCTTCCGGGAGGACTAACTATGGCTACACCTTC
cdr3_aa: CSARASGRTNYGYTF

j_call: TRBJ2-7
clone_size: few
d_call: .
v_call: TRBV7-6
cdr3_nt: TGTGCCAGCAGCTTTAATAGTTTGGGCCACGAGCAGTACTTC
cdr3_aa: CASSFNSLGHEQYF

j_call: TRBJ2-7
clone_size: .
d_call: TRBD1
v_call: TRBV2
cdr3_nt: TGTGCCAGCAGAGTGACAGGGGGCTCCTACGAGCAGTACTTC
cdr3_aa: CASRVTGGSYEQYF

j_call: TRBJ1-5
clone_size: .
d_call: TRBD1
v_call: TRBV19
cdr3_nt: TGTGCCAGTAGGAGGGCAGGGGGACAGCCCCAGCATTTT
cdr3_aa: CASRRAGGQPQHF

j_call: TRBJ2-2
clone_size: few
d_call: .
v_call: TRBV19
cdr3_nt: TGTGCCAGTAGTGCCTACTCCGGGACCTACACCGGGGAGCTGTTTTTT
cdr3_aa: CASSAYSGTYTGELFF

j_call: TRBJ2-7
clone_size: many
d_call: .
v_call: TRBV6-1
cdr3_nt: TGTGCCACCTCGAAGGGGCACCTCACTACCTACGAGCAGTACTTC
cdr3_aa: CATSKGHLTTYEQYF

j_call: TRBJ1-1
clone_size: many
d_call: .
v_call: TRBV12-3/TRBV12-4
cdr3_nt: TGTGCCAGCAGTTCTGGTCTCCCGAACACTGAAGCTTTCTTT
cdr3_aa: CASSSGLPNTEAFF

j_call: TRBJ2-3
clone_size: .
d_call: TRBD2
v_call: TRBV24-1
cdr3_nt: TGTGCCACCAGTGTCGGAAGCGGGGGACCCCCCAGCACAGATACGCAGTATTTT
cdr3_aa: CATSVGSGGPPSTDTQYF

j_call: TRBJ1-5
clone_size: many
d_call: TRBD1
v_call: TRBV7-8
cdr3_nt: TGTGCCAGCAGCGCCCGACAGGGGAATCAGCCCCAGCATTTT
cdr3_aa: CASSARQGNQPQHF

j_call: TRBJ2-1
clone_size: few
d_call: .
v_call: TRBV7-2
cdr3_nt: TGTGCCAGCAGCTTAATGCGGAGCGAGCAGTTCTTC
cdr3_aa: CASSLMRSEQFF

j_call: TRBJ1-2
clone_size: few
d_call: .
v_call: TRBV7-9
cdr3_nt: TGTGCCAGCAGCTCCTCCCTAATGGGGACCTATGGCTACACCTTC
cdr3_aa: CASSSSLMGTYGYTF

j_call: TRBJ2-1
clone_size: many
d_call: .
v_call: TRBV20-1
cdr3_nt: TGCAGTGCATCAGACCGGACGAAAAACAATGAGCAGTTCTTC
cdr3_aa: CSASDRTKNNEQFF

j_call: TRBJ1-2
clone_size: few
d_call: TRBD1
v_call: TRBV7-6
cdr3_nt: TGTGCCAGCAGCTTTAGGACAGGGGGAGGAGGCTATGGCTACACCTTC
cdr3_aa: CASSFRTGGGGYGYTF

j_call: TRBJ1-5
clone_size: .
d_call: TRBD1
v_call: TRBV15
cdr3_nt: TGTGCCACCAGCAGTGGCCAGACCGGGACAGTCTATAGCAATCAGCCCCAGCATTTT
cdr3_aa: CATSSGQTGTVYSNQPQHF

j_call: TRBJ1-1
clone_size: few
d_call: .
v_call: TRBV11-2
cdr3_nt: TGTGCCAGCAGCACGTGGACGGGGAACACTGAAGCTTTCTTT
cdr3_aa: CASSTWTGNTEAFF

j_call: TRBJ2-1
clone_size: .
d_call: TRBD2
v_call: TRBV9
cdr3_nt: TGTGCCAGCAGCGTAGACAGTAGCGGGGGGAGGAGTGAGCAGTTCTTC
cdr3_aa: CASSVDSSGGRSEQFF

j_call: TRBJ1-5
clone_size: .
d_call: .
v_call: TRBV10-3
cdr3_nt: TGTGCCATCAGTGAGTCGCGGCAGATCAATCAGCCCCAGCATTTT
cdr3_aa: CAISESRQINQPQHF

j_call: TRBJ2-2
clone_size: .
d_call: TRBD1
v_call: TRBV2
cdr3_nt: TGTGCCAGCAGAGAACAGGGGGTGGTCACCGGGGAGCTGTTTTTT
cdr3_aa: CASREQGVVTGELFF

j_call: TRBJ2-2
clone_size: few
d_call: .
v_call: TRBV27
cdr3_nt: TGTGCCAGCAGTTTAGAGTTTCGGGGAACCGGGGAGCTGTTTTTT
cdr3_aa: CASSLEFRGTGELFF

j_call: TRBJ1-1
clone_size: .
d_call: .
v_call: TRBV7-8
cdr3_nt: TGTGCCAGCAGCTTAAGGACTCGAGAAGCTTTCTTT
cdr3_aa: CASSLRTREAFF

j_call: TRBJ2-7
clone_size: .
d_call: TRBD2
v_call: TRBV20-1
cdr3_nt: TGCAGTGCGCTCCCCCTAGCGGGAGTGTCCTACGAGCAGTACTTC
cdr3_aa: CSALPLAGVSYEQYF

j_call: TRBJ1-6
clone_size: .
d_call: .
v_call: TRBV20-1
cdr3_nt: TGCAGTGCTAGAGGAGGACAGACTTATAATTCACCCCTCCACTTT
cdr3_aa: CSARGGQTYNSPLHF

j_call: TRBJ2-1
clone_size: .
d_call: .
v_call: TRBV9
cdr3_nt: TGTGCCAGCAGCGTAGGCGGGGAGGCCTACAATGAGCAGTTCTTC
cdr3_aa: CASSVGGEAYNEQFF

j_call: TRBJ2-5
clone_size: .
d_call: .
v_call: TRBV19
cdr3_nt: TGTGCCAGTAGTTCCCGATTCGGGGGCAGCGGGGCCGAGACCCAGTACTTC
cdr3_aa: CASSSRFGGSGAETQYF

j_call: TRBJ1-2
clone_size: .
d_call: .
v_call: TRBV6-1
cdr3_nt: TGTGCCAGCAGCAGGACAGTGCTCGACTATGGCTACACCTTC
cdr3_aa: CASSRTVLDYGYTF

j_call: TRBJ2-2
clone_size: .
d_call: .
v_call: TRBV19
cdr3_nt: TGTGCCAGTAGTCAAGCAGGGAAGAACACCGGGGAGCTGTTTTTT
cdr3_aa: CASSQAGKNTGELFF

j_call: TRBJ2-1
clone_size: .
d_call: .
v_call: TRBV12-3/TRBV12-4
cdr3_nt: TGTGCCAGCAGTTTTGGGTCGGAGCAGTTCTTC
cdr3_aa: CASSFGSEQFF

j_call: TRBJ2-5
clone_size: .
d_call: .
v_call: TRBV7-6
cdr3_nt: TGTGCCAGCAGCTTAGAAAATTTTGGGTCAGAGACCCAGTACTTC
cdr3_aa: CASSLENFGSETQYF

j_call: TRBJ2-3
clone_size: .
d_call: .
v_call: TRBV7-6
cdr3_nt: TGTGCCAGCAGCCAAACCGTCCTAGAGACTAGCACAGATACGCAGTATTTT
cdr3_aa: CASSQTVLETSTDTQYF

j_call: TRBJ2-5
clone_size: .
d_call: TRBD1
v_call: TRBV15
cdr3_nt: TGTGCCACCAGCACAAACAGGGGGCTCGAGACCCAGTACTTC
cdr3_aa: CATSTNRGLETQYF

j_call: TRBJ1-2
clone_size: many
d_call: .
v_call: TRBV7-2
cdr3_nt: TGTGCCAGCAGCGACCTTTGGGGGCATGATGGCTACACCTTC
cdr3_aa: CASSDLWGHDGYTF